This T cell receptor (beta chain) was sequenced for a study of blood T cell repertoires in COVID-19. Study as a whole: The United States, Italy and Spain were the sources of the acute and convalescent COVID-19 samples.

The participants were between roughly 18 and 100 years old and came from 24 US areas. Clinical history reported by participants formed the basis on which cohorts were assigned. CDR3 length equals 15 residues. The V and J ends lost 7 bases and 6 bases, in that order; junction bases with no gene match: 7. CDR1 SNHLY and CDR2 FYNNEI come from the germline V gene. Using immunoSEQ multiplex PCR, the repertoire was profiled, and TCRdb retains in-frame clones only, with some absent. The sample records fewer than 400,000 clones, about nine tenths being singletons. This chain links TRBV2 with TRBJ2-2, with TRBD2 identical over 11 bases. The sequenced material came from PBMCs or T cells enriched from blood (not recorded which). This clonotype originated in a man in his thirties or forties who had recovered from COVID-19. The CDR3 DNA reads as TGTGCCAGCACGGGACTAGCGGTGCCCGCCGGGGAGCTGTTTTTT. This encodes CASTGLAVPAGELFF.